This T cell receptor beta chain emerged from a study of blood T cell repertoires in COVID-19. As for the study in general: Italy, Spain and the United States were the sources of the convalescent and acute COVID-19 samples.

Using immunoSEQ multiplex PCR, the repertoire was profiled, and TCRdb retains in-frame clones only, with some absent. The table has about 58,000 clones, more than 85% seen once; the top ten hold 7.4%. The CDR3 contains 14 residues. From germline, CDR1 is SGHRS and CDR2 YFSETQ. V lost 4 bases, J lost 4 bases, and 12 bases lay in between. Sequenced: peripheral blood. The TCR originated in a human donor with active COVID-19. The donor label of this sample is uncertain. The rearrangement uses TRBV5-1 and TRBJ2-1; TRBD1 might be the D (6 bases). In DNA, the CDR3 is TGCGCCAGCAGCCAAGGACAGCCTTACAATGAGCAGTTCTTC. Protein: CASSQGQPYNEQFF.